Listed below are T cell receptor beta chains from one sample, sequenced in a study of blood T cell repertoires in COVID-19. The protocol was immunoSEQ multiplex PCR, while the TCRdb copy is restricted to in-frame clones and leaves out a portion. The sample lists 170,000 or so clones; roughly 88% were seen once. What was sequenced was peripheral blood. The receptors originated from a woman aged 55-69 years with acute or convalescent COVID-19. The CDR3 runs from the conserved cysteine through the conserved F or W. Fields, in order: CDR3 protein, CDR3 DNA, J gene, clone size, D gene, V gene. D genes are given only for firm matches. Clone size is not always given. Where it is, it says once, few, many or a class for expanded clones.

CDR3: CASSQSGSLRYTGELFF
DNA: TGTGCCAGCAGCCAATCTGGTAGTCTTAGATACACCGGGGAGCTGTTTTTT
J: TRBJ2-2
size: NA
D: NA
V: TRBV3-1/TRBV3-2

CDR3: CATLGRGNSPLHF
DNA: TGTGCCACCCTAGGGAGGGGGAATTCACCCCTCCACTTT
J: TRBJ1-6
size: NA
D: NA
V: TRBV12-3/TRBV12-4

CDR3: CASSIDSPQETQYF
DNA: TGTGCCAGCAGCATTGACAGTCCTCAGGAGACCCAGTACTTC
J: TRBJ2-5
size: NA
D: NA
V: TRBV11-1

CDR3: CASSHPGSLSSYEQYF
DNA: TGCGCCAGCAGCCACCCTGGTAGCCTTAGCTCCTACGAGCAGTACTTC
J: TRBJ2-7
size: NA
D: NA
V: TRBV4-1

CDR3: CASSVRDTLETQYF
DNA: TGTGCCAGCAGCGTGAGGGACACCCTAGAGACCCAGTACTTC
J: TRBJ2-5
size: NA
D: NA
V: TRBV9

CDR3: CASSTNRGDYGYTF
DNA: TGTGCCAGTAGTACCAACAGGGGAGACTATGGCTACACCTTC
J: TRBJ1-2
size: NA
D: TRBD1
V: TRBV19

CDR3: CASSPRLAANEQFF
DNA: TGTGCCAGCAGCCCCAGACTAGCGGCCAATGAGCAGTTCTTC
J: TRBJ2-1
size: NA
D: TRBD2
V: TRBV7-3

CDR3: CASSLDRNTGELFF
DNA: TGTGCCAGCAGCTTGGACAGGAACACCGGGGAGCTGTTTTTT
J: TRBJ2-2
size: NA
D: NA
V: TRBV5-4

CDR3: CSFQPGGNTEAFF
DNA: TGCAGCTTTCAACCAGGGGGGAACACTGAAGCTTTCTTT
J: TRBJ1-1
size: NA
D: TRBD1
V: TRBV29-1

CDR3: CSDLPSGGSYNEQFF
DNA: TGCAGCGATCTCCCCTCAGGGGGCTCCTACAATGAGCAGTTCTTC
J: TRBJ2-1
size: NA
D: TRBD1
V: TRBV29-1

CDR3: CASSAGRNYGYTF
DNA: TGTGCCAGCAGTGCGGGACGCAACTATGGCTACACCTTC
J: TRBJ1-2
size: NA
D: NA
V: TRBV6-2/TRBV6-3

CDR3: CASSQDRSSSYEQYF
DNA: TGCGCCAGCAGCCAAGATCGTAGCAGCTCCTACGAGCAGTACTTC
J: TRBJ2-7
size: few
D: NA
V: TRBV4-1

CDR3: CASSFRRTEAFF
DNA: TGTGCCAGCAGCTTTAGGCGGACTGAAGCTTTCTTT
J: TRBJ1-1
size: few
D: NA
V: TRBV7-2

CDR3: CASRPDRVGGNTIYF
DNA: TGTGCCAGCAGGCCAGACAGGGTTGGTGGAAACACCATATATTTT
J: TRBJ1-3
size: NA
D: TRBD1
V: TRBV6-5

CDR3: CSVAGTGINYGYTF
DNA: TGCAGCGTTGCAGGGACAGGGATTAACTATGGCTACACCTTC
J: TRBJ1-2
size: NA
D: TRBD1
V: TRBV29-1

CDR3: CASSLASHATNEKLFF
DNA: TGCGCCAGCAGCCTCGCCTCACACGCAACTAATGAAAAACTGTTTTTT
J: TRBJ1-4
size: NA
D: NA
V: TRBV5-1

CDR3: CASRDRVSDGYTF
DNA: TGTGCCAGTCGGGACAGGGTATCCGATGGCTACACCTTC
J: TRBJ1-2
size: NA
D: TRBD1
V: TRBV6-5

CDR3: CASSPRTGDSPLHF
DNA: TGTGCCAGCAGCCCCAGGACGGGGGATTCACCCCTCCACTTT
J: TRBJ1-6
size: NA
D: NA
V: TRBV7-2

CDR3: CASRTGPNTEAFF
DNA: TGTGCCAGTAGGACAGGACCGAACACTGAAGCTTTCTTT
J: TRBJ1-1
size: NA
D: NA
V: TRBV19

CDR3: CASSQRQGVGYTF
DNA: TGTGCCAGCAGCCAAAGACAGGGGGTCGGCTACACCTTC
J: TRBJ1-2
size: NA
D: TRBD1
V: TRBV7-2

CDR3: CASSAGGENTDTQYF
DNA: TGCGCCAGCAGTGCTGGCGGGGAAAACACAGATACGCAGTATTTT
J: TRBJ2-3
size: NA
D: NA
V: TRBV10-1

CDR3: CASSFLTGVNGYTF
DNA: TGTGCCAGCAGCTTTCTGACAGGGGTTAATGGCTACACCTTC
J: TRBJ1-2
size: NA
D: TRBD1
V: TRBV5-4

CDR3: CASSPDRGRQETQYF
DNA: TGCGCCAGCAGCCCGGACAGGGGGCGACAAGAGACCCAGTACTTC
J: TRBJ2-5
size: NA
D: TRBD1
V: TRBV5-1

CDR3: CASRGHSLGTGELFF
DNA: TGTGCCAGCAGGGGACACTCATTGGGGACCGGGGAGCTGTTTTTT
J: TRBJ2-2
size: NA
D: NA
V: TRBV2

CDR3: CASSERKGQSIYGYTF
DNA: TGTGCCAGCAGTGAACGAAAAGGACAGTCGATCTATGGCTACACCTTC
J: TRBJ1-2
size: NA
D: NA
V: TRBV6-1

CDR3: CASSTASGPEQFF
DNA: TGTGCCAGCAGTACCGCTAGCGGCCCTGAGCAGTTCTTC
J: TRBJ2-1
size: few
D: TRBD2
V: TRBV7-2

CDR3: CASSPSRGGRETQYF
DNA: TGTGCCAGCTCACCATCGAGGGGGGGCCGGGAGACCCAGTACTTC
J: TRBJ2-5
size: NA
D: NA
V: TRBV18

CDR3: CASSFKRGGGYTF
DNA: TGTGCCAGCAGTTTCAAGAGGGGAGGAGGCTACACCTTC
J: TRBJ1-2
size: NA
D: NA
V: TRBV12-3/TRBV12-4

CDR3: CASSDSTGGSNYGYTF
DNA: TGTGCCAGCAGTGACTCGACAGGGGGTTCTAACTATGGCTACACCTTC
J: TRBJ1-2
size: once
D: TRBD1
V: TRBV6-4

CDR3: CASSTTTGATYEQYF
DNA: TGTGCCAGCAGTACCACGACAGGGGCGACCTACGAGCAGTACTTC
J: TRBJ2-7
size: NA
D: TRBD1
V: TRBV6-5

CDR3: CASSPGGHTEAFF
DNA: TGTGCCAGCTCACCCGGGGGGCATACTGAAGCTTTCTTT
J: TRBJ1-1
size: NA
D: NA
V: TRBV18

CDR3: CSVGGPYSNTGELFF
DNA: TGCAGCGTTGGCGGGCCCTACTCGAACACCGGGGAGCTGTTTTTT
J: TRBJ2-2
size: few
D: NA
V: TRBV29-1

CDR3: CASRLTGSGNTIYF
DNA: TGTGCCAGCAGGCTTACAGGGTCTGGAAACACCATATATTTT
J: TRBJ1-3
size: NA
D: NA
V: TRBV6-6

CDR3: CASSVTTMSSYEQYF
DNA: TGTGCCAGTAGTGTGACCACTATGAGCTCCTACGAGCAGTACTTC
J: TRBJ2-7
size: NA
D: NA
V: TRBV19

CDR3: CASSQRQVANGYTF
DNA: TGCGCCAGCAGCCAACGACAAGTCGCAAATGGCTACACCTTC
J: TRBJ1-2
size: NA
D: NA
V: TRBV4-1

CDR3: CASSQAPGTGDGYTF
DNA: TGTGCCAGCAGCCAAGCCCCAGGGACAGGGGATGGCTACACCTTC
J: TRBJ1-2
size: NA
D: TRBD1
V: TRBV4-2

CDR3: CASSSPGAYNEQFF
DNA: TGTGCCAGCAGTTCGCCCGGGGCCTACAATGAGCAGTTCTTC
J: TRBJ2-1
size: NA
D: NA
V: TRBV28

CDR3: CASSYVPGLSYNSPLHF
DNA: TGTGCCAGCAGCTATGTTCCAGGCCTGTCCTATAATTCACCCCTCCACTTT
J: TRBJ1-6
size: NA
D: NA
V: TRBV7-9

CDR3: CASSLAGTGYSPLHF
DNA: TGTGCCAGCAGCTTGGCCGGGACAGGGTATTCACCCCTCCACTTT
J: TRBJ1-6
size: NA
D: TRBD1
V: TRBV7-2

CDR3: CASSYVSGIYGYTF
DNA: TGTGCCAGCAGTTACGTGTCAGGGATCTATGGCTACACCTTC
J: TRBJ1-2
size: NA
D: NA
V: TRBV6-2/TRBV6-3

CDR3: CASSQVAGGPRETQYF
DNA: TGTGCCAGCAGCCAAGTTGCGGGGGGGCCGCGGGAGACCCAGTACTTC
J: TRBJ2-5
size: NA
D: TRBD2
V: TRBV3-1/TRBV3-2

CDR3: CASSLGGRDEQFF
DNA: TGTGCCAGCAGCTTAGGGGGCCGGGATGAGCAGTTCTTC
J: TRBJ2-1
size: NA
D: NA
V: TRBV7-9

CDR3: CASSHSRDLRNTGELFF
DNA: TGTGCCAGCAGCCACTCCCGGGACTTGCGAAACACCGGGGAGCTGTTTTTT
J: TRBJ2-2
size: NA
D: NA
V: TRBV4-2

CDR3: CASSRTGGDTEAFF
DNA: TGTGCCAGCTCACGGACAGGGGGTGACACTGAAGCTTTCTTT
J: TRBJ1-1
size: NA
D: TRBD1
V: TRBV18

CDR3: CASSSSLGTSGGASYEQYF
DNA: TGTGCCAGCAGTTCTAGCCTCGGGACTAGCGGGGGGGCCTCCTACGAGCAGTACTTC
J: TRBJ2-7
size: NA
D: TRBD2
V: TRBV6-2/TRBV6-3

CDR3: CASSPDTGFGEQYF
DNA: TGCGCCAGCAGCCCCGACACAGGGTTCGGCGAGCAGTACTTC
J: TRBJ2-7
size: NA
D: NA
V: TRBV4-3

CDR3: CASSLLATYNEQFF
DNA: TGCGCCAGCAGCTTGCTAGCTACCTACAATGAGCAGTTCTTC
J: TRBJ2-1
size: few
D: NA
V: TRBV5-1

CDR3: CASMGRGAQETQYF
DNA: TGCGCCAGCATGGGCAGGGGAGCACAAGAGACCCAGTACTTC
J: TRBJ2-5
size: NA
D: NA
V: TRBV5-1

CDR3: CASSYSTSSGSYEQYF
DNA: TGTGCCAGCAGTTACTCGACTTCTAGCGGGTCCTACGAGCAGTACTTC
J: TRBJ2-7
size: NA
D: TRBD2
V: TRBV6-2/TRBV6-3

CDR3: CASTPGQGSARPNQPQHF
DNA: TGTGCCAGTACTCCGGGACAGGGAAGTGCCAGGCCTAATCAGCCCCAGCATTTT
J: TRBJ1-5
size: NA
D: TRBD1
V: TRBV19

CDR3: CASSWDSYGYTF
DNA: TGTGCCAGCAGCTGGGACAGCTATGGCTACACCTTC
J: TRBJ1-2
size: NA
D: TRBD1
V: TRBV5-4

CDR3: CASSLEGREFTDTQYF
DNA: TGTGCCAGCAGCTTGGAGGGCAGGGAATTCACAGATACGCAGTATTTT
J: TRBJ2-3
size: once
D: NA
V: TRBV5-4

CDR3: CASRFSLNTEAFF
DNA: TGTGCCAGCAGGTTTAGCTTGAACACTGAAGCTTTCTTT
J: TRBJ1-1
size: NA
D: NA
V: TRBV6-5

CDR3: CASSKNAEETQYF
DNA: TGCGCCAGCAGTAAGAACGCCGAGGAGACCCAGTACTTC
J: TRBJ2-5
size: NA
D: NA
V: TRBV5-1

CDR3: CATSDPRTRGFNEQFF
DNA: TGTGCCACCAGTGACCCCAGGACTAGAGGGTTCAATGAGCAGTTCTTC
J: TRBJ2-1
size: NA
D: TRBD2
V: TRBV24-1

CDR3: CASSHWTGYYEQYF
DNA: TGTGCCAGCAGCCATTGGACAGGGTACTACGAGCAGTACTTC
J: TRBJ2-7
size: few
D: TRBD1
V: TRBV7-2

CDR3: CASSQGRINYGYTF
DNA: TGTGCCAGCAGCCAGGGCAGGATCAACTATGGCTACACCTTC
J: TRBJ1-2
size: NA
D: NA
V: TRBV3-1/TRBV3-2

CDR3: CASSQDGQNEQFF
DNA: TGCGCCAGCAGCCAAGATGGGCAGAATGAGCAGTTCTTC
J: TRBJ2-1
size: once
D: NA
V: TRBV4-3

CDR3: CASSKQGPLNNSPLHF
DNA: TGTGCCAGCAGCAAACAGGGACCATTAAACAATTCACCCCTCCACTTT
J: TRBJ1-6
size: NA
D: NA
V: TRBV7-2

CDR3: CASSQVQAIYNEQFF
DNA: TGTGCCAGCAGCCAAGTTCAGGCGATCTACAATGAGCAGTTCTTC
J: TRBJ2-1
size: NA
D: NA
V: TRBV3-1/TRBV3-2